These 24 T cell receptor beta chains were all obtained from the same sample, sequenced in a study of blood T cell repertoires in COVID-19. Produced via immunoSEQ multiplex PCR; TCRdb's table is partial and in-frame only. The sample carries some 380,000 clones, around 87% recorded once. Sequencing was done on a sample of PBMCs or T cells enriched from blood (not recorded which). Receptors were obtained from a man aged 30 to 39 who had recovered from COVID-19.

This chain uses TRBV2 with TRBJ1-5; 10 bases line up with TRBD1. The V segment lost 10 bases and the J segment 4 bases; nucleotides outside the gene matches: 7. Germline lookup yields CDR1 SNHLY and CDR2 FYNNEI. The CDR3 is 14 residues long. The CDR3 region is CATTGTGANQPQHF. The CDR3 DNA reads as TGTGCCACCACGGGGACAGGGGCAAATCAGCCCCAGCATTTT.

This chain connects TRBV18 to TRBJ2-3, with a possible D match to TRBD2 (5 bases). CDR3 length equals 14 residues. V was shortened by 2 bases and J by 2 bases, with 8 bases between the two germline ends. Germline values: CDR1 KGHSH, CDR2 LQKENI. CDR3 bases: TGTGCCAGCTCACCAGGGAGAGACACAGATACGCAGTATTTT. Protein product: CASSPGRDTDTQYF.

This clone was seen a few times. The V and J genes are TRBV3-1 (or the pseudogene TRBV3-2) and TRBJ1-1, with D possibly matching TRBD1 (6 bases). V lost 3 bases, J lost 1 base, and 6 bases lay in between. This CDR3 comprises 13 residues. CDR1 and CDR2 (germline): LGHDT, YNNKEL (reference sequence). The CDR3, as DNA: TGTGCCAGCAGCCACAGGGGGAACACTGAAGCTTTCTTT. It translates to CASSHRGNTEAFF.

The chain carries TRBV4-1 and TRBJ1-1; possibly TRBD1 for D (6 bases). Germline-derived CDR1 and CDR2 are MGHRA and YSYEKL. The CDR3 consists of 14 residues. Trimming took 3 bases from V and 5 from J, leaving 13 bases between them. The CDR3 loop reads CASSHPGQGTEAFF. The CDR3 coding sequence is TGCGCCAGCAGCCACCCGGGACAAGGGACTGAAGCTTTCTTT.

This chain connects TRBV5-5 to TRBJ1-1; D is unclear. The CDR3 spans 13 residues. With 0 bases removed from V and 3 bases from J, the gap between germline ends came to 6 bases. The germline gives CDR1 SGHKS, CDR2 YYEKEE (reference sequence). The CDR3 sequence is CASSLVEHTEAFF. In DNA, the CDR3 is TGTGCCAGCAGCTTGGTTGAGCACACTGAAGCTTTCTTT.

The chain has TRBV9 and TRBJ2-7; TRBD2 agrees at 8 bases. From germline, CDR1 is SGDLS and CDR2 YYNGEE. The trim removed 1 base at V and 7 bases at J, leaving 10 bases unmatched. This CDR3 comprises 15 residues. CDR3 loop: CASSVSAGGAWEQYF. CDR3 DNA sequence: TGTGCCAGCAGCGTAAGCGCGGGGGGTGCGTGGGAGCAGTACTTC.

CDR3 sequence: CASSGQGRAEAFF. In DNA, the CDR3 is TGTGCCAGCAGTGGCCAGGGGCGGGCTGAAGCTTTCTTT. This sequence joins TRBV2 and TRBJ1-1, with D perhaps matching TRBD1 (6 bases). The CDR3 is made up of 13 amino acids. The germline V and J ends were trimmed by 4 bases and 6 bases, with 12 bases remaining between them. CDR1 SNHLY and CDR2 FYNNEI come from the germline V gene.

This chain joins TRBV27 and TRBJ1-6, with 8 bases fitting TRBD1. The CDR3 length is 17 residues. In germline, CDR1 is MNHEY, CDR2 SMNVEV (reference sequence). V was pared by 2 bases and J by 2 bases, with 5 bases of the junction left unmatched. CDR3 loop: CASSLGQGTTYNSPLHF. The CDR3 DNA sequence: TGTGCCAGCAGTTTAGGACAGGGTACGACCTATAATTCACCCCTCCACTTT.

V usage is TRBV2 and J usage is TRBJ2-1; D may be TRBD1 (5 bases). V lost 6 bases, J lost 4 bases, and 10 bases lay in between. The germline CDR1 and CDR2 sequences are SNHLY and FYNNEI. CDR3 length: 13 residues. The CDR3 reads CASSVAGYNEQFF. The CDR3 DNA sequence: TGTGCCAGCAGCGTAGCAGGGTACAATGAGCAGTTCTTC. The complete variable domain, with remaining parts taken from reference TRBV2 and TRBJ2-1, reads EPEVTQTPSHQVTQMGQEVILRCVPISNHLYFYWYRQILGQKVEFLVSFYNNEISEKSEIFDDQFSVERPDGSNFTLKIRSTKLEDSAMYFCASSVAGYNEQFFGPGTRLTVL.

The V call is TRBV18, the J call TRBJ1-2, with 7 positions matching TRBD1. Per the germline V gene, CDR1 is KGHSH and CDR2 is LQKENI. The CDR3 extends over 13 amino acids. J gave up 5 bases and V 3 bases, and 3 bases lay outside the gene matches. The CDR3 nucleotides are TGTGCCAGCTCACCGGGACAGACGTATGGCTACACCTTC. Translated, it gives CASSPGQTYGYTF.

The V gene is TRBV5-1, the J gene TRBJ1-6; D is ambiguous. Germline CDR1 reads SGHRS; CDR2 reads YFSETQ. The CDR3 sequence is 19 residues long. Trimming pared 4 bases from V and 2 bases from J, leaving 22 bases between. CDR3 residues: CASSDDIEGSGPYNSPLHF. The CDR3 nucleotides read TGCGCCAGCAGCGACGACATCGAGGGATCTGGGCCCTATAATTCACCCCTCCACTTT.

The chain couples TRBV5-6 to TRBJ1-1; D possibly corresponds to TRBD1 (5 bases). The germline gives CDR1 SGHDT, CDR2 YYEEEE. The CDR3 sequence is 12 residues long. V lost 0 bases, J lost 8 bases, and 8 bases lay in between. The CDR3 loop reads CASSLVRQEAFF. For the CDR3, the DNA is TGTGCCAGCAGCTTGGTTCGACAGGAAGCTTTCTTT.

The V call is TRBV5-1, the J call TRBJ2-7, with a possible D match to TRBD2 (5 bases). Germline CDR1 reads SGHRS; CDR2 reads YFSETQ. The V end was cut by 2 bases, the J end by 5 bases, with 14 bases between. The CDR3 contains 14 residues. The CDR3 bases are TGCGCCAGCAGCTTACTAGGAACCCCCCACGAGCAGTACTTC. As protein: CASSLLGTPHEQYF.

V gene TRBV18 combines with J gene TRBJ2-3, with D possibly matching TRBD2 (5 bases). The CDR3 length is 15 residues. Germline V gives CDR1 KGHSH, CDR2 LQKENI. With 4 bases removed from V and 0 bases from J, the gap between germline ends came to 11 bases. CDR3 amino acids: CASSQAGLSTDTQYF. CDR3 nucleotides: TGTGCCAGCTCACAGGCGGGCCTTAGCACAGATACGCAGTATTTT.

V usage is TRBV27 and J usage is TRBJ1-1, with D possibly being TRBD1 (5 bases). V was shortened by 5 bases and J by 0 bases, with 13 bases between the two germline ends. Germline CDR1 reads MNHEY; CDR2 reads SMNVEV (reference sequence). This CDR3 spans 15 amino acids. The chain's CDR3 is CASSPRQNMNTEAFF. The CDR3 DNA follows: TGTGCCAGCAGTCCCCGACAGAACATGAACACTGAAGCTTTCTTT.

In this sample, this clone turned up once. The gene calls are TRBV6-6 and TRBJ2-1; 15 bases agree with TRBD2. The CDR3 length is 18 residues. V shed 5 bases, J shed 5 bases, and the junction held 10 bases outside the gene matches. From germline, CDR1 is MNHNY and CDR2 SVGAGI (reference sequence). The CDR3 spells CASSRTSGGAVLDNEQFF. CDR3 sequence (DNA): TGTGCCAGCAGTCGGACTAGCGGGGGGGCCGTGCTCGACAATGAGCAGTTCTTC.

The gene calls are TRBV12-3 or TRBV12-4 and TRBJ1-3; D not certain. V gave up 5 bases and J gave up 7 bases, with 9 bases separating them. This CDR3 is built from 12 residues. In DNA, the CDR3 is TGTGCCAGCAGTCCCGGGTCTAACACCATATATTTT. Translating it yields CASSPGSNTIYF.

CDR3: CASSQDKETSYNEQFF. The CDR3 coding sequence is TGCGCCAGCAGCCAAGACAAGGAGACTTCTTACAATGAGCAGTTCTTC. The chain recombines TRBV4-3 with TRBJ2-1, with D unresolved. The CDR3 is made up of 16 amino acids. Germline CDR1 LGHNA, CDR2 YSLEER. The V and J ends lost 0 bases and 4 bases respectively, with 13 bases between them.

The sample holds one count of this clone. The V call is TRBV7-6, the J call TRBJ2-5; TRBD2 agrees at 11 bases. Germline V gene lookup returns CDR1 SGHVS and CDR2 FNYEAQ. This CDR3 is built from 16 residues. The V gene end was trimmed by 1 base and the J gene end by 7 bases; junction bases not matched to a gene: 8. Here the CDR3 reads CASSLETSGGLATQYF. CDR3 bases: TGTGCCAGCAGCTTAGAAACTAGCGGGGGTCTGGCGACCCAGTACTTC.

This sequence joins TRBV19 and TRBJ2-2; 12 bases line up with TRBD2. Germline-derived CDR1 and CDR2 are LNHDA and SQIVND (reference sequence). V shed 3 bases and J 1 base; nucleotides not matched to a gene: 3. This CDR3 is built from 17 residues. The CDR3 is CASSISSGGVNTGELFF. CDR3 coding DNA: TGTGCCAGTAGTATTTCTAGCGGGGGGGTGAACACCGGGGAGCTGTTTTTT.

The chain is built from TRBV6-5 and TRBJ2-7; TRBD1 might be the D (6 bases). This CDR3 contains 14 residues. V was shortened by 6 bases and J by 4 bases, with 16 bases between the two germline ends. Germline V lookup: CDR1 MNHEY, CDR2 SVGAGI. CDR3 protein: CASSPGHGLYEQYF. The DNA for the CDR3 is TGTGCCAGCAGCCCGGGACACGGATTGTACGAGCAGTACTTC.

The rearrangement links TRBV5-8 to TRBJ2-4, with D possibly matching TRBD1 (7 bases). Germline V gives CDR1 SGHTS, CDR2 YDEGEE. The CDR3 is 16 residues long. V shed 0 bases and J shed 3 bases, with 13 bases lying between them. CDR3 sequence (DNA): TGTGCCAGCAGCTTGGGCTCAGGGGGAGGCAAAAACATTCAGTACTTC. This sequence encodes CASSLGSGGGKNIQYF.

The V and J genes are TRBV6-6 and TRBJ2-7; the match to TRBD2 covers 7 bases. V dropped 8 bases and J dropped 3; count of bases not matched to a gene: 10. CDR1 and CDR2 (germline): MNHNY, SVGAGI (reference sequence). This CDR3 spans 14 amino acids. The CDR3 coding sequence is TGTGCCAGCCGACGAGGGGAGGGGTACTACGAGCAGTACTTC. Its protein product is CASRRGEGYYEQYF.

The genes are TRBV12-3 or TRBV12-4 and TRBJ2-7; 7 bases match TRBD1. Unmatched junction bases numbered 8, after V lost 6 bases and J lost 9 bases. CDR3 size: 12 residues. CDR3 sequence (DNA): TGTGCCAGCAGCCAGGGACAGTTAAGGCAGTACTTC. This codes for CASSQGQLRQYF.